The 18 T cell receptor beta chains below were found in one sample sequenced in a study of cytomegalovirus exposure and HLA in healthy donors. PCR was performed using 60 Vbeta and 13 Jbeta primers. The assay was immunoSEQ multiplex PCR, and TCRdb's table has in-frame clones only and misses some. Of approximately 170,000 clones listed, about 65% are singletons. Material for sequencing was PBMCs. The source of these receptors is a young woman in good health and CMV-seropositive.

This clone showed up just a few times. The CDR3 DNA reads TGTGCCAGCAGCCGCAGGGGGCAGACCTCTGGAAACACCATATATTTT. Amino acid sequence: CASSRRGQTSGNTIYF. V and J are TRBV4-2 and TRBJ1-3; the match to TRBD1 covers 8 bases. CDR3 length: 16 residues. Trimming took 4 bases from V and 0 from J; bases not matched to a gene: 5. Germline assignment: CDR1 LGHNA and CDR2 YNFKEQ.

The rearrangement links TRBV19 to TRBJ2-7, with 7 bases aligning to TRBD1. The germline V gene has CDR1 LNHDA and CDR2 SQIVND (reference sequence). CDR3 size: 16 residues. Trimming cost V 3 bases and J 1 base; bases outside gene matches: 9. The CDR3 bases are TGTGCCAGTAGTATTTCCACGACAGGGAGATCCTACGAGCAGTACTTC. It codes for CASSISTTGRSYEQYF.

The V gene is TRBV29-1, the J gene TRBJ2-1; no clear D. The CDR3 length is 14 residues. V lost 6 bases, J lost 9 bases, and 21 bases lay in between. Looked up from germline, CDR1 is SQVTM and CDR2 is ANQGSEA. In nucleotides, the CDR3 is TGCAGCGTGGCGAAACAGTTCCCCGACGGTGAGCAGTTCTTC. Translating it yields CSVAKQFPDGEQFF.

The genes are TRBV4-1 and TRBJ2-1; 11 bases map to TRBD2. The germline gives CDR1 MGHRA, CDR2 YSYEKL. V lost 4 bases, J lost 6 bases, and 14 bases stayed unmatched. This CDR3 is 18 amino acids long. CDR3 loop: CASSLRGLAGQRLNEQFF. CDR3 DNA: TGCGCCAGCAGCCTCAGAGGACTAGCGGGCCAGCGACTCAATGAGCAGTTCTTC.

The chain is built from TRBV9 and TRBJ2-5; 8 bases fit TRBD2. Unmatched junction bases numbered 5, after V lost 2 bases and J lost 5 bases. Germline CDR1 and CDR2: SGDLS and YYNGEE. CDR3 length: 14 amino acids. CDR3 sequence: CASSVTSAGETQYF. The CDR3 DNA sequence: TGTGCCAGCAGCGTGACTAGCGCGGGCGAGACCCAGTACTTC.

The chain links TRBV19 to TRBJ2-4, with a weak D call TRBD2 (5 bases). The germline V gene encodes CDR1 LNHDA and CDR2 SQIVND (reference sequence). Trimming removed 1 base from V and 0 bases from J, with 10 bases in between. This CDR3 has 16 amino acids. CDR3 DNA: TGTGCCAGTAGTATAGCTCTTGGACTAGCCAAAAACATTCAGTACTTC. Its translation is CASSIALGLAKNIQYF.

The chain carries TRBV28 and TRBJ2-1; 9 bases line up with TRBD1. Germline CDR1 is MDHEN and CDR2 is SYDVKM. V lost 5 bases, J lost 12 bases, and 8 bases stayed unmatched. The CDR3 totals 13 residues. DNA for the CDR3: TGTGCCAGCAGTCAAGGACAGGGGAGTCGGCAGTTCTTC. Amino acid sequence: CASSQGQGSRQFF.

The genes are TRBV7-9 and TRBJ2-7; 8 nucleotides line up with TRBD2. V gave up 3 bases and J gave up 2 bases; unmatched junction bases: 9. Per germline, CDR1 SEHNR and CDR2 FQNEAQ (reference sequence). The CDR3 runs 16 residues. CDR3 sequence: CASSFSRTSYTYEQYF. The CDR3 nucleotides are TGTGCCAGCAGCTTTTCCCGGACTAGCTATACCTACGAGCAGTACTTC.

CDR3 residues: CASSIGTSGTVGYEQYF. The DNA for the CDR3 is TGTGCCAGTAGTATCGGGACTAGCGGGACGGTGGGCTACGAGCAGTACTTC. The rearrangement uses TRBV19 and TRBJ2-7, with 13 bases that match TRBD2. The germline gives CDR1 LNHDA, CDR2 SQIVND (reference sequence). CDR3 length: 17 amino acids. V was pared by 3 bases and J by 3 bases, with 8 bases of the junction left unmatched.

The chain is built from TRBV10-2 and TRBJ2-5; 12 nucleotides line up with TRBD2. Trimming cost V 3 bases and J 0 bases; bases outside gene matches: 2. The length of the CDR3 is 16 residues. From germline, CDR1 is WSHSY and CDR2 SAAADI. The CDR3: CASSDWTSGNQETQYF. The DNA for the CDR3 is TGCGCCAGCAGTGATTGGACTAGCGGGAACCAAGAGACCCAGTACTTC.

The CDR3 DNA reads TGCAGCGTTGAGACAGGAAGGGAGTATGGCTACACCTTC. Translation: CSVETGREYGYTF. The genes are TRBV29-1 and TRBJ1-2; perhaps TRBD1 as D (6 bases). Trimming took off 3 bases at V and 5 bases at J, with 13 bases between the two ends. This CDR3 comprises 13 residues. Looked up from germline, CDR1 is SQVTM and CDR2 is ANQGSEA. Complete variable domain (other parts from reference TRBV29-1 and TRBJ1-2): SAVISQKPSRDICQRGTSLTIQCQVDSQVTMMFWYRQQPGQSLTLIATANQGSEATYESGFVIDKFPISRPNLTFSTLTVSNMSPEDSSIYLCSVETGREYGYTFGSGTRLTVV.

The chain has TRBV7-9 and TRBJ2-5; 8 bases agree with TRBD1. The J call may be mistaken, given a closer DNA end match to TRBJ2-7. Germline values: CDR1 SEHNR, CDR2 FQNEAQ (reference sequence). The CDR3 has 18 amino acids. The CDR3 reads CASSLGEPGGFVPYEQYF. The CDR3 nucleotides are TGTGCCAGCAGCTTAGGGGAACCAGGGGGCTTTGTCCCCTACGAGCAGTACTTC.

The V call is TRBV9, the J call TRBJ2-3; 12 positions match TRBD2. Germline V gives CDR1 SGDLS, CDR2 YYNGEE. V was pared by 3 bases and J by 5 bases, with 7 bases of the junction left unmatched. The CDR3 has 16 amino acids. CDR3 protein: CASSALAGGFRDTQYF. Written as DNA, the CDR3 is TGTGCCAGCAGCGCACTAGCGGGAGGTTTTAGAGATACGCAGTATTTT.

The rearrangement uses TRBV10-3 and TRBJ2-1; perhaps TRBD2 as D (6 bases). CDR3 length: 15 amino acids. V lost 10 bases, J lost 3 bases, and 19 bases lay in between. From germline, CDR1 is ENHRY and CDR2 SYGVKD. CDR3 nucleotides: TGTGCCACAAAGGGTGATAGCGGCGTCTACAATGAGCAGTTCTTC. Amino acid sequence: CATKGDSGVYNEQFF.

Notes on this clone: The same CDR3 can be traced to other DNA sequences in this sample. The chain employs TRBV20-1 and TRBJ1-4; D possibly corresponds to TRBD1 (5 bases). Germline V gives CDR1 DFQATT, CDR2 SNEGSKA (reference sequence). The CDR3 has 11 amino acids. The V gene lost 7 bases and the J gene lost 7 bases, with 10 bases spanning the gap. CDR3 region: CSVPRGEKLFF. For the CDR3, the DNA is TGCAGTGTCCCTAGGGGTGAAAAACTGTTTTTT.

V usage is TRBV5-1 and J usage is TRBJ2-6, with TRBD1 identical over 8 bases. The CDR3 is 17 amino acids. The germline CDR1 and CDR2 sequences are SGHRS and YFSETQ. Trimming cost V 4 bases and J 2 bases; bases outside gene matches: 8. The CDR3, as DNA: TGCGCCAGCAGCAATGGACAGGGCAATCCTGGGGCCAACGTCCTGACTTTC. Translated, it gives CASSNGQGNPGANVLTF.

With respect to this clone: At one of its ends the junction is not consistent with the germline gene, which may arise from a read error. In DNA, the CDR3 is TGTGCCAGCCATAGCGGGAGGGCCTTAAACTTC. This gives the protein CASHSGRALNF. The chain joins TRBV28 to TRBJ2-7; 11 bases map to TRBD2. The CDR3 sequence is 11 residues long. CDR1 MDHEN and CDR2 SYDVKM come from the germline V gene.

CDR3 bases: TGCGCCAGCAGCCTCCAGGGGGGGAAAAGCGGGAGGGCGTACGAGCAGTACTTC. This translates into CASSLQGGKSGRAYEQYF. The gene calls are TRBV4-1 and TRBJ2-7; 10 bases are shared with TRBD2. The trim removed 4 bases at V and 4 bases at J, leaving 16 bases unmatched. From germline, CDR1 is MGHRA and CDR2 YSYEKL. The CDR3 is 18 amino acids.